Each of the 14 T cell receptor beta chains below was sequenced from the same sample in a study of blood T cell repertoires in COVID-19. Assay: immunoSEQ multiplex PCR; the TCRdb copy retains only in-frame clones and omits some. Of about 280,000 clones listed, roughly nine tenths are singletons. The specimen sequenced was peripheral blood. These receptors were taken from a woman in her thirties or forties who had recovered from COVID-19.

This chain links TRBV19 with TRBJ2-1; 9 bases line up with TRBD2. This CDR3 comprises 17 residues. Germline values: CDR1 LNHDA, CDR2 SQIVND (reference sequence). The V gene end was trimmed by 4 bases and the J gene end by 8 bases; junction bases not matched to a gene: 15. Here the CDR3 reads CASSKKLWTSEEYEQFF. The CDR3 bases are TGTGCCAGTAGTAAAAAGCTTTGGACTAGCGAAGAGTATGAGCAGTTCTTC.

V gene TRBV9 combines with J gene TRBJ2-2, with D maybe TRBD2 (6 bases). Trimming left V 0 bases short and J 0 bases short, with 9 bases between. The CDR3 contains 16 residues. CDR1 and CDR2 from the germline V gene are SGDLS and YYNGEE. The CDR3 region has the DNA TGTGCCAGCAGCGTAGTGGGAGGAGCGAACACCGGGGAGCTGTTTTTT. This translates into CASSVVGGANTGELFF.

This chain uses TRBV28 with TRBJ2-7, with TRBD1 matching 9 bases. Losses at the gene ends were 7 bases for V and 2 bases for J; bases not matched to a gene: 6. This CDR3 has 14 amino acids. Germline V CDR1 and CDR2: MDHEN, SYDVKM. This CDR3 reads CASNTGQGTYEQYF. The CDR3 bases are TGTGCCAGCAACACGGGACAGGGAACCTACGAGCAGTACTTC.

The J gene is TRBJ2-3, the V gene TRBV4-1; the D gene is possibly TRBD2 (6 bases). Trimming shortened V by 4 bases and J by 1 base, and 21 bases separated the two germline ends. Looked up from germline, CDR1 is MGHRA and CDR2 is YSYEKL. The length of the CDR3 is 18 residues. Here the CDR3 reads CASSPTSGRPEGTDTQYF. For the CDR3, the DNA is TGCGCCAGCAGCCCAACCAGCGGGCGGCCCGAAGGCACAGATACGCAGTATTTT.

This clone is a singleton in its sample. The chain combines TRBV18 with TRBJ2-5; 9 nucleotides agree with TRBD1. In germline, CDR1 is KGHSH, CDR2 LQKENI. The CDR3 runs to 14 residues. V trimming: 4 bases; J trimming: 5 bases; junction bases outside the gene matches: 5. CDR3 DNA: TGTGCCAGCTCACTCGGTGGGACAGGGGAGACCCAGTACTTC. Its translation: CASSLGGTGETQYF.

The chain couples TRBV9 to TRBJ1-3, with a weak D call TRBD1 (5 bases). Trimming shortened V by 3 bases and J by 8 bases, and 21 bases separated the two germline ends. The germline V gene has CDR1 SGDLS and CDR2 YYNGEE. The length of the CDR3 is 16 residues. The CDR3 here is CASSALRQSGLDTIYF. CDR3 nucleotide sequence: TGTGCCAGCAGCGCTTTACGACAGTCTGGTTTGGACACCATATATTTT.

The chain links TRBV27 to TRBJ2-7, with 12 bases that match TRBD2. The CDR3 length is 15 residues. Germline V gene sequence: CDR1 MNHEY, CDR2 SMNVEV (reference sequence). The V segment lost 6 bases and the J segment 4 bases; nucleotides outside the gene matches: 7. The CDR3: CASSPTSGSWYEQYF. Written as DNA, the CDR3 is TGTGCCAGCAGCCCGACTAGCGGGAGTTGGTACGAGCAGTACTTC.

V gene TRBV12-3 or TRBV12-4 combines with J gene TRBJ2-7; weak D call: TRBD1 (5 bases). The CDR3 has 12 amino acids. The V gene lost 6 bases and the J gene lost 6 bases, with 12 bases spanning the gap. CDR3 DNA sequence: TGTGCCAGCAGCGAAGGGGTGGGCGAGCAGTACTTC. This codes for CASSEGVGEQYF.

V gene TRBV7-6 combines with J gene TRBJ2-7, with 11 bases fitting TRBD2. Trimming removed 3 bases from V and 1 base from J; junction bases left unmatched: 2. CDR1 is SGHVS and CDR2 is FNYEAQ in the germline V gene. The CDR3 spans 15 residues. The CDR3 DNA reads TGTGCCAGCAGCTTGGGGACTAGCGGTTCCTACGAGCAGTACTTC. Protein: CASSLGTSGSYEQYF.

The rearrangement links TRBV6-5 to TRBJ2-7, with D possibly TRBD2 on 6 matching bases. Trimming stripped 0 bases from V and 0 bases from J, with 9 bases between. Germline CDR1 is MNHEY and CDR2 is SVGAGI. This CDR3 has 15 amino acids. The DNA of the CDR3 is TGTGCCAGCAGTTACTCGCCGGGGGACTCCTACGAGCAGTACTTC. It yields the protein CASSYSPGDSYEQYF.

The CDR3 reads CASSSYERGELFF. DNA for the CDR3: TGTGCCAGCAGCTCCTATGAACGCGGGGAGCTGTTTTTT. V and J are TRBV7-3 and TRBJ2-2; D unresolved. CDR3 length: 13 amino acids. The V end lost 4 bases, the J end lost 7 bases, and 10 bases lay between the germline ends. Germline CDR1 is SGHTA and CDR2 is FQGTGA.

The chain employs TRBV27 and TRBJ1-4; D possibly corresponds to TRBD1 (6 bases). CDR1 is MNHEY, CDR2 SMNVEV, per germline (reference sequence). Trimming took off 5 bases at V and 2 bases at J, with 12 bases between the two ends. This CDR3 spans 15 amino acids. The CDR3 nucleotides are TGTGCCAGCAGTATAAACAGGGTCACTAATGAAAAACTGTTTTTT. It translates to CASSINRVTNEKLFF.

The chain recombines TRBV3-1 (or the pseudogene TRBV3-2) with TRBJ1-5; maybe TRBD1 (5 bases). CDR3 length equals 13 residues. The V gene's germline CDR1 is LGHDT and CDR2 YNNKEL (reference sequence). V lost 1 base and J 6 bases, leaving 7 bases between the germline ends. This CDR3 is CASSQAGRQPQHF. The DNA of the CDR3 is TGTGCCAGCAGCCAAGCAGGGCGTCAGCCCCAGCATTTT.

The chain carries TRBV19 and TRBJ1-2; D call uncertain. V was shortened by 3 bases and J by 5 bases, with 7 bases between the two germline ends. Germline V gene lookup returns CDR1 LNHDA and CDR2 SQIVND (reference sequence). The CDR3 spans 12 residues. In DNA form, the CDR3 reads TGTGCCAGTAGTATCGCGGAATATGGCTACACCTTC. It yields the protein CASSIAEYGYTF.